The 29 T cell receptor beta chains below all came from one sample that was sequenced in a study of cytomegalovirus exposure and HLA in healthy donors. Primers: 60 Vbeta forward and 13 Jbeta reverse. TCRdb keeps only in-frame clones here, not all; method: immunoSEQ multiplex PCR. The sample table includes about 170,000 clones. The specimen sequenced was PBMCs. The receptors come from a woman aged 55-69 years in good health and CMV-seronegative.

The V gene is TRBV19, the J gene TRBJ2-1; 7 bases fit TRBD2. CDR1 is LNHDA, CDR2 SQIVND, per germline (reference sequence). The CDR3 runs to 17 residues. V gave up 3 bases and J gave up 0 bases; unmatched junction bases: 8. CDR3 DNA sequence: TGTGCCAGTAGTATGATCTCTAGCGGCCACTCCTACAATGAGCAGTTCTTC. It yields the protein CASSMISSGHSYNEQFF.

The CDR3 region is CASSYLQDGNQPQHF. CDR3 coding DNA: TGTGCCAGCAGTTACCTACAGGATGGGAATCAGCCCCAGCATTTT. The V and J genes are TRBV6-6 and TRBJ1-5, with D possibly TRBD1 on 5 matching bases. In germline, CDR1 is MNHNY, CDR2 SVGAGI (reference sequence). V lost 2 bases and J 4 bases, leaving 12 bases between the germline ends. The CDR3 loop spans 15 amino acids.

CDR3 in amino acids: CASRRGLDPDTQYF. Here the CDR3 DNA reads TGTGCCAGCAGGCGAGGTCTGGATCCAGATACGCAGTATTTT. The chain joins TRBV25-1 to TRBJ2-3, with D unresolved. The CDR3 runs 14 residues. The germline V and J ends were trimmed by 6 bases and 4 bases, with 14 bases remaining between them. Germline-derived CDR1 and CDR2 are MGHDK and SYGVNS.

The chain recombines TRBV29-1 with TRBJ2-1, with 10 positions matching TRBD2. J was trimmed by 6 bases and V by 5 bases; bases with no gene match: 4. Germline CDR1 SQVTM, CDR2 ANQGSEA. The CDR3 has 13 amino acids. In DNA form, the CDR3 reads TGCAGCGTTAAAGCGGGGGGGCGCAATGAGCAGTTCTTC. Translation: CSVKAGGRNEQFF.

In DNA, the CDR3 is TGTGCCAGCAGCTTGTGGGTGGGGCTTGAAGCTTTCTTT. Translating gives CASSLWVGLEAFF. The chain couples TRBV5-4 to TRBJ1-1; tentative D call: TRBD1 (5 bases). The CDR3 is 13 amino acids. V dropped 1 base and J dropped 7 bases, with 11 bases sitting between them. Looked up from germline, CDR1 is SGHNT and CDR2 is YYREEE (reference sequence).

The chain recombines TRBV7-2 with TRBJ1-5; 7 positions agree with TRBD1. J gave up 0 bases and V 11 bases, and 7 bases lay outside the gene matches. Germline lookup yields CDR1 SGHTA and CDR2 FQGNSA. This CDR3 is 14 amino acids long. CDR3 amino acids: CAGRQGDSNQPQHF. Written as DNA, the CDR3 is TGTGCCGGCCGACAGGGAGATAGCAATCAGCCCCAGCATTTT.

The V call is TRBV5-1, the J call TRBJ2-3, with TRBD2 as a possible D gene (6 bases). This CDR3 contains 15 residues. V was trimmed by 5 bases and J by 2 bases, leaving 15 bases between them. Per the germline V gene, CDR1 is SGHRS and CDR2 is YFSETQ. CDR3 sequence (DNA): TGCGCCAGCAGGGAGACTGGGACTGACACAGATACGCAGTATTTT. Translating gives CASRETGTDTDTQYF. Full variable domain (remainder filled in from reference TRBV5-1 and TRBJ2-3): KAGVTQTPRYLIKTRGQQVTLSCSPISGHRSVSWYQQTPGQGLQFLFEYFSETQRNKGNFPGRFSGRQFSNSRSEMNVSTLELGDSALYLCASRETGTDTDTQYFGPGTRLTVL.

This chain joins TRBV5-1 and TRBJ2-1; TRBD2 aligns across 10 bases. J was trimmed by 2 bases and V by 0 bases; bases with no gene match: 2. Per the germline V gene, CDR1 is SGHRS and CDR2 is YFSETQ. The CDR3 spans 16 residues. CDR3 loop: CASSLGLAGAYNEQFF. The CDR3 DNA is TGCGCCAGCAGCTTGGGCCTAGCGGGGGCCTACAATGAGCAGTTCTTC.

The J gene is TRBJ2-4, the V gene TRBV4-3; D gene ambiguous. The germline V gene encodes CDR1 LGHNA and CDR2 YSLEER. Trimming cost V 1 base and J 5 bases, with 12 bases left between them. This CDR3 region has 15 residues. CDR3 region: CASSQAYRVENIQYF. Written as DNA, the CDR3 is TGCGCCAGCAGCCAAGCATATCGGGTGGAAAACATTCAGTACTTC.

The genes are TRBV29-1 and TRBJ2-1; D not certain. Trimming removed 5 bases from V and 5 bases from J, with 13 bases in between. CDR1 and CDR2 (germline): SQVTM, ANQGSEA. This CDR3 contains 13 residues. DNA for the CDR3: TGCAGCGTTCGCGAGCACTTGGACAATGAGCAGTTCTTC. As protein: CSVREHLDNEQFF.

V is TRBV4-1 and J is TRBJ2-6; TRBD2 aligns across 8 bases. The V gene end was trimmed by 1 base and the J gene end by 1 base; junction bases not matched to a gene: 12. The CDR3 loop spans 20 amino acids. CDR1 MGHRA and CDR2 YSYEKL come from the germline V gene. CDR3 in DNA: TGCGCCAGCAGCCAAGGTGGGGGGGGACTAGTCATATCTGGGGCCAACGTCCTGACTTTC. It is translated as CASSQGGGGLVISGANVLTF.

This chain joins TRBV5-5 and TRBJ1-5, with 7 nucleotides matching TRBD1. Losses at the gene ends were 4 bases for V and 0 bases for J; bases not matched to a gene: 4. The CDR3 extends over 15 amino acids. Germline loops: CDR1 SGHKS, CDR2 YYEKEE (reference sequence). In DNA form, the CDR3 reads TGTGCCAGCAGCGAGACAGGGCGTAGCAATCAGCCCCAGCATTTT. Translation: CASSETGRSNQPQHF. The variable domain in full, with the rest retrieved from reference TRBV5-5 and TRBJ1-5, is DAGVTQSPTHLIKTRGQQVTLRCSPISGHKSVSWYQQVLGQGPQFIFQYYEKEERGRGNFPDRFSARQFPNYSSELNVNALLLGDSALYLCASSETGRSNQPQHFGDGTRLSIL.

The V and J genes are TRBV5-4 and TRBJ2-5, with D perhaps matching TRBD2 (5 bases). The V end was cut by 1 base, the J end by 2 bases, with 12 bases between. Germline V lookup: CDR1 SGHNT, CDR2 YYREEE (reference sequence). The length of the CDR3 is 15 residues. The CDR3 nucleotides read TGTGCCAGCAGCTTGTCGACGGGAAAACAAGAGACCCAGTACTTC. Its translation is CASSLSTGKQETQYF.

The genes are TRBV29-1 and TRBJ1-5; 9 nucleotides line up with TRBD1. Germline values: CDR1 SQVTM, CDR2 ANQGSEA. The CDR3 has 12 residues. The V gene end was trimmed by 6 bases and the J gene end by 3 bases; junction bases not matched to a gene: 0. The CDR3 loop is CSVQGANQPQHF. As DNA, the CDR3 is TGCAGCGTACAGGGGGCCAATCAGCCCCAGCATTTT.

The chain links TRBV6-5 to TRBJ1-1; D ambiguous. This CDR3 has 11 residues. Germline-derived CDR1 and CDR2 are MNHEY and SVGAGI. V was cut by 2 bases and J by 7 bases, with 5 bases left in between. Written as DNA, the CDR3 is TGTGCCAGCAGTTACACGGGTGAAGCTTTCTTT. This sequence encodes CASSYTGEAFF.

The CDR3 DNA reads TGTGCCCGCACGGGCGGAACAGCGGGAGGGCCGTACGGGGAGCTGTTTTTT. Encoded protein: CARTGGTAGGPYGELFF. The chain joins TRBV7-9 to TRBJ2-2, with 10 bases that match TRBD2. Germline CDR1 reads SEHNR; CDR2 reads FQNEAQ (reference sequence). This CDR3 comprises 17 residues. V gave up 11 bases and J gave up 7 bases; unmatched junction bases: 19.

This chain links TRBV4-2 with TRBJ2-5; 13 bases align to TRBD2. With V trimmed by 4 bases and J by 1 base, 3 bases remained unmatched. Germline V gene sequence: CDR1 LGHNA, CDR2 YNFKEQ. There are 16 residues in the CDR3. The CDR3: CASSPGLAGAQETQYF. The CDR3 bases are TGTGCCAGCAGCCCCGGACTAGCGGGGGCCCAAGAGACCCAGTACTTC.

The chain links TRBV7-9 to TRBJ2-3; 9 nucleotides match TRBD2. V trimming: 1 base; J trimming: 3 bases; junction bases outside the gene matches: 2. Germline CDR1 is SEHNR and CDR2 is FQNEAQ (reference sequence). This CDR3 region has 15 residues. CDR3 sequence (DNA): TGTGCCAGCAGCTTAGGGACTAGCGTGACAGATACGCAGTATTTT. This gives the protein CASSLGTSVTDTQYF.

V and J are TRBV7-9 and TRBJ1-1, with TRBD1 identical over 7 bases. The length of the CDR3 is 14 residues. Per the germline V gene, CDR1 is SEHNR and CDR2 is FQNEAQ (reference sequence). The trim removed 5 bases at V and 9 bases at J, leaving 12 bases unmatched. This chain's CDR3 is CASSLQEGQRKAFF. The DNA for the CDR3 is TGTGCCAGCAGCCTACAAGAGGGACAGCGCAAAGCTTTCTTT.

The chain uses TRBV7-6 and TRBJ2-3; D gene uncertain. The CDR3 runs 15 residues. The V end was cut by 5 bases, the J end by 0 bases, with 12 bases between. Germline-derived CDR1 and CDR2 are SGHVS and FNYEAQ. The CDR3 sequence: CASSTQWASTDTQYF. The DNA of the CDR3 is TGTGCCAGCAGCACCCAGTGGGCTAGCACAGATACGCAGTATTTT. The full variable domain, in which reference TRBV7-6 and TRBJ2-3 provide the parts outside the CDR3, is GAGVSQSPRYKVTKRGQDVALRCDPISGHVSLYWYRQALGQGPEFLTYFNYEAQQDKSGLPNDRFSAERPEGSISTLTIQRTEQRDSAMYRCASSTQWASTDTQYFGPGTRLTVL.

The chain recombines TRBV7-3 with TRBJ2-1; perhaps TRBD1 as D (6 bases). Trimming took 4 bases from V and 8 from J, leaving 9 bases between them. Germline V gene lookup returns CDR1 SGHTA and CDR2 FQGTGA. CDR3 length: 12 amino acids. The CDR3 loop reads CASSSRGYEQFF. CDR3 sequence (DNA): TGTGCCAGCAGCTCTAGGGGGTATGAGCAGTTCTTC.

The chain combines TRBV5-4 with TRBJ2-5, with TRBD1 as a possible D gene (5 bases). CDR3 length equals 15 residues. Per germline, CDR1 SGHNT and CDR2 YYREEE (reference sequence). Trimming removed 4 bases from V and 4 bases from J, with 17 bases in between. CDR3 amino acids: CASSTFLGAGETQYF. The CDR3 DNA is TGTGCCAGCAGCACCTTTCTTGGGGCCGGAGAGACCCAGTACTTC.

This rearrangement joins TRBV5-4 to TRBJ1-1; TRBD1 aligns across 11 bases. The CDR3 consists of 15 residues. From germline, CDR1 is SGHNT and CDR2 YYREEE (reference sequence). Trimming took 4 bases from V and 3 from J; bases not matched to a gene: 5. CDR3 sequence reads: CASSPGTGGHTEAFF. The DNA for the CDR3 is TGTGCCAGCAGCCCAGGGACAGGGGGTCACACTGAAGCTTTCTTT.

The gene calls are TRBV7-9 and TRBJ1-4; D uncertain. V was trimmed by 9 bases and J by 3 bases, leaving 11 bases between them. The germline V gene has CDR1 SEHNR and CDR2 FQNEAQ (reference sequence). The CDR3 totals 13 residues. The DNA of the CDR3 is TGTGCCAGTTCGGAGACTTCTAATGAAAAACTGTTTTTT. Its translation is CASSETSNEKLFF.

The gene calls are TRBV2 and TRBJ1-1; D uncertain. V was cut by 8 bases and J by 11 bases, with 15 bases left in between. Germline V gene sequence: CDR1 SNHLY, CDR2 FYNNEI. The CDR3 length is 11 residues. In DNA form, the CDR3 reads TGTGCCAGCGTTGAGACACGTGGGGCTTTCTTT. Encoded protein: CASVETRGAFF.

The chain employs TRBV7-3 and TRBJ2-3; no firm D call. CDR3 length equals 12 residues. Germline V gene data show CDR1 as SGHTA and CDR2 as FQGTGA. Trimming removed 5 bases at V and 2 bases at J, with 5 bases between. The DNA of the CDR3 is TGTGCCAGCAGCGTAGACACAGATACGCAGTATTTT. Translated, it gives CASSVDTDTQYF. Combining the CDR3 with reference TRBV7-3 and TRBJ2-3 gives the whole variable domain GAGVSQTPSNKVTEKGKYVELRCDPISGHTALYWYRQSLGQGPEFLIYFQGTGAADDSGLPNDRFFAVRPEGSVSTLKIQRTERGDSAVYLCASSVDTDTQYFGPGTRLTVL.

Points on this clone: The same CDR3 arises from other DNA sequences in this sample as well. The chain recombines TRBV7-9 with TRBJ1-1; D is unclear. V was clipped by 8 bases and J by 2 bases, with 9 bases between them. This CDR3 is built from 12 residues. CDR1 is SEHNR and CDR2 is FQNEAQ in the germline V gene (reference sequence). CDR3 bases: TGTGCCAGCGGCGGCGGTAACACTGAAGCTTTCTTT. Its translation: CASGGGNTEAFF. The full variable domain, with the rest looked up from reference TRBV7-9 and TRBJ1-1, is DTGVSQNPRHKITKRGQNVTFRCDPISEHNRLYWYRQTLGQGPEFLTYFQNEAQLEKSRLLSDRFSAERPKGSFSTLEIQRTEQGDSAMYLCASGGGNTEAFFGQGTRLTVV.

The chain recombines TRBV4-3 with TRBJ2-3; TRBD2 aligns across 7 bases. V was pared by 1 base and J by 2 bases, with 3 bases of the junction left unmatched. Germline-derived CDR1 and CDR2 are LGHNA and YSLEER. The CDR3 covers 15 residues. DNA of the CDR3: TGCGCCAGCAGCCAAGGGCAGCGGGACACAGATACGCAGTATTTT. Translated, it gives CASSQGQRDTDTQYF.

The rearrangement joins TRBV2 to TRBJ2-7, with 9 positions matching TRBD2. The CDR3 loop spans 15 amino acids. Germline CDR1 is SNHLY and CDR2 is FYNNEI. V was pared by 3 bases and J by 2 bases, with 5 bases of the junction left unmatched. This CDR3 reads CASSDPGGRAYEQYF. CDR3 DNA: TGTGCCAGCAGTGATCCTGGCGGGAGGGCCTACGAGCAGTACTTC.